These T cell receptor beta chains were read from a single sample in a study of shared clonotypes between healthy human individuals. Repertoires were generated with immunoSEQ multiplex PCR, while TCRdb's copy carries only in-frame clones and drops some. The sample has roughly 2.4 million clones; approximately 94% are singletons. Sequencing used naive CD4+ T cells sorted from blood. The receptors were sampled from a man between 18 and 35 years old in good health. Both conserved end residues are part of each CDR3. Each record gives: D gene, J gene, clone size, V gene, CDR3 protein, CDR3 DNA. D genes are given only for firm matches. Clone size is shown for a subset of rows, as once, few, many or a class of expanded clone.

d_gene: TRBD1; j_gene: TRBJ2-7; abundance: once; v_gene: TRBV28; CDR3aa: CASSSGQGASYEQYF; CDR3nt: TGTGCCAGCAGTTCGGGACAGGGGGCGAGCTACGAGCAGTACTTC
d_gene: TRBD1; j_gene: TRBJ1-4; abundance: .; v_gene: TRBV7-9; CDR3aa: CASSPEGQGIYEKLFF; CDR3nt: TGTGCCAGCAGCCCCGAGGGACAGGGGATATATGAAAAACTGTTTTTT
d_gene: .; j_gene: TRBJ2-7; abundance: .; v_gene: TRBV30; CDR3aa: CAWSVGGVTDEQYF; CDR3nt: TGTGCCTGGAGTGTAGGGGGAGTTACCGACGAGCAGTACTTC
d_gene: .; j_gene: TRBJ1-2; abundance: .; v_gene: TRBV19; CDR3aa: CASSTLTDYGYTF; CDR3nt: TGTGCCAGTAGTACATTGACGGACTATGGCTACACCTTC
d_gene: .; j_gene: TRBJ1-2; abundance: .; v_gene: TRBV6-5; CDR3aa: CVAGARTRNGYTF; CDR3nt: TGTGTAGCCGGGGCCCGAACCCGTAATGGCTACACCTTC
d_gene: TRBD2; j_gene: TRBJ2-3; abundance: .; v_gene: TRBV28; CDR3aa: CASSSSSWGGDTQYF; CDR3nt: TGTGCCAGCAGTTCCTCTAGCTGGGGGGGAGATACGCAGTATTTT
d_gene: TRBD2; j_gene: TRBJ2-1; abundance: .; v_gene: TRBV11-2; CDR3aa: CASTGLAGTSYNEQFF; CDR3nt: TGTGCCAGCACCGGACTAGCGGGGACATCCTACAATGAGCAGTTCTTC
d_gene: .; j_gene: TRBJ2-7; abundance: .; v_gene: TRBV5-5; CDR3aa: CASTWTDSYEQYF; CDR3nt: TGTGCCAGCACCTGGACGGATTCCTACGAGCAGTACTTC
d_gene: TRBD1; j_gene: TRBJ1-5; abundance: .; v_gene: TRBV28; CDR3aa: CASSLSGTGNQPQHF; CDR3nt: TGTGCCAGCAGTTTATCTGGGACAGGAAATCAGCCCCAGCATTTT
d_gene: .; j_gene: TRBJ1-2; abundance: .; v_gene: TRBV7-3; CDR3aa: CASSPSTGPLSYGYTF; CDR3nt: TGTGCCAGCAGCCCCTCGACAGGCCCGCTGAGCTATGGCTACACCTTC
d_gene: .; j_gene: TRBJ1-6; abundance: .; v_gene: TRBV30; CDR3aa: CAWAGHRAGNSPLHF; CDR3nt: TGTGCCTGGGCAGGACACCGCGCCGGTAATTCACCCCTCCACTTT
d_gene: .; j_gene: TRBJ1-5; abundance: .; v_gene: TRBV28; CDR3aa: CASSLDDSNQPQHF; CDR3nt: TGTGCCAGCAGCCTGGACGATAGCAATCAGCCCCAGCATTTT
d_gene: TRBD2; j_gene: TRBJ2-6; abundance: .; v_gene: TRBV7-9; CDR3aa: CASSPVGSGGTGANVLTF; CDR3nt: TGTGCCAGCAGCCCAGTTGGTAGCGGGGGTACTGGGGCCAACGTCCTGACTTTC
d_gene: .; j_gene: TRBJ2-3; abundance: .; v_gene: TRBV18; CDR3aa: CASSQVLLGTDTQYF; CDR3nt: TGTGCCAGCTCACAGGTCCTTTTAGGCACAGATACGCAGTATTTT
d_gene: TRBD1; j_gene: TRBJ1-1; abundance: .; v_gene: TRBV5-1; CDR3aa: CASSRRQGGDTEAFF; CDR3nt: TGCGCCAGCAGCCGCAGACAGGGAGGGGACACTGAAGCTTTCTTT
d_gene: .; j_gene: TRBJ2-5; abundance: .; v_gene: TRBV28; CDR3aa: CATPGGGQETQYF; CDR3nt: TGTGCCACCCCCGGAGGGGGGCAAGAGACCCAGTACTTC
d_gene: TRBD2; j_gene: TRBJ2-7; abundance: .; v_gene: TRBV4-3; CDR3aa: CASSRRLAGEDEQYF; CDR3nt: TGCGCCAGCAGCCGCCGACTAGCGGGAGAGGACGAGCAGTACTTC
d_gene: .; j_gene: TRBJ2-3; abundance: once; v_gene: TRBV30; CDR3aa: CAWTPPPGSTDTQYF; CDR3nt: TGTGCCTGGACCCCACCCCCGGGTAGCACAGATACGCAGTATTTT
d_gene: .; j_gene: TRBJ2-2; abundance: .; v_gene: TRBV6-6; CDR3aa: CASIEGSYGELFF; CDR3nt: TGTGCCAGCATCGAGGGTTCTTACGGGGAGCTGTTTTTT
d_gene: .; j_gene: TRBJ2-2; abundance: few; v_gene: TRBV30; CDR3aa: CAWSGAGELFF; CDR3nt: TGTGCCTGGAGTGGGGCCGGGGAGCTGTTTTTT
d_gene: .; j_gene: TRBJ2-7; abundance: .; v_gene: TRBV12-5; CDR3aa: CASGPRGEQYF; CDR3nt: TGTGCTAGTGGTCCTCGGGGCGAGCAGTACTTC
d_gene: .; j_gene: TRBJ2-5; abundance: .; v_gene: TRBV28; CDR3aa: CASTEDRETQYF; CDR3nt: TGTGCCAGCACGGAAGACCGGGAGACCCAGTACTTC
d_gene: .; j_gene: TRBJ2-3; abundance: .; v_gene: TRBV30; CDR3aa: CAWRVKDTQYF; CDR3nt: TGTGCCTGGAGGGTGAAAGATACGCAGTATTTT
d_gene: .; j_gene: TRBJ1-5; abundance: .; v_gene: TRBV6-1; CDR3aa: CASSATRANQPQHF; CDR3nt: TGTGCCAGCAGTGCTACCCGGGCCAATCAGCCCCAGCATTTT
d_gene: TRBD2; j_gene: TRBJ2-2; abundance: .; v_gene: TRBV18; CDR3aa: CASSPSQRGNTGELFF; CDR3nt: TGTGCCAGCTCACCAAGCCAGCGGGGAAACACCGGGGAGCTGTTTTTT